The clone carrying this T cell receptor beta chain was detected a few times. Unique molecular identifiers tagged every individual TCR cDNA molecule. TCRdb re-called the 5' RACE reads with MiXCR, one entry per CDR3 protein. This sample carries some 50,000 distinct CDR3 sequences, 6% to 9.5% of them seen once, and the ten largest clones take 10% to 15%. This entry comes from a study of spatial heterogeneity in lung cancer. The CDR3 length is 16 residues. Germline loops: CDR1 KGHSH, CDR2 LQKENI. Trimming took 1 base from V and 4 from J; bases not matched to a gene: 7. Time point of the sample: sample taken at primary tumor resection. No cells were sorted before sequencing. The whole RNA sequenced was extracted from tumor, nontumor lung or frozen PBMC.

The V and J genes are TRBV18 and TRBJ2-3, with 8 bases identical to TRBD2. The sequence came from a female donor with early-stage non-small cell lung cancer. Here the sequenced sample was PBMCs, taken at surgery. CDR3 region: CASSPRVGAGADTQYF. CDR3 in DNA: TGTGCCAGCTCACCACGGGTTGGAGCGGGGGCAGATACGCAGTATTTT.